This T cell receptor beta chain was identified in a study of CD8 T cells in Susac syndrome. The V segment lost 3 bases and the J segment 5 bases; nucleotides outside the gene matches: 7. The CDR3 has 15 residues. The germline gives CDR1 SGHRS, CDR2 YFSETQ. The T cells that were sequenced for TCR beta were CD8+ and CD4+ cells from blood. Negative magnetic isolation gave CD8+ and CD4+ cells; FACS enriched CD8+ TEMRA. RNA amounts of roughly 0.5 to 1 ug underwent reverse transcription with random hexamers. Amplification of TCR beta CDR3 spanned 54 Vbeta and 13 Jbeta via immunoSEQ multiplex PCR. TCRdb fed the immunoSEQ multiplex PCR reads into MiXCR, producing one record per CDR3 protein. The repertoire holds about 130,000 distinct CDR3 sequences, with nearly 95% as singletons.

Sequences were obtained from CD4+ T cells from PBMCs. The TCR was taken from a human donor in good health. The rearrangement joins TRBV5-1 to TRBJ2-5, with 10 bases that match TRBD2. Here the CDR3 DNA reads TGCGCCAGCAGCTGGCTAGCGGGAGAGACGGAGACCCAGTACTTC. It translates to CASSWLAGETETQYF.